This TCR beta chain was recovered during a study of shared clonotypes between healthy human individuals. Regarding the study as a whole: Generation probabilities of non-shared clonotypes were lower (relative to those shared by all four donors).

A remark on this clone: Antigen unknown.

Generated by immunoSEQ multiplex PCR, the TCRdb table keeps only in-frame clones and is missing some. This table has hundreds of thousands of clones, around 90% appearing once. Germline assignment: CDR1 SGHDT and CDR2 YYEEEE. Trimming pared 3 bases from V and 2 bases from J, leaving 8 bases between. The CDR3 is 13 residues long. The CD8 memory sample joined CD45RO+ cells and CCR7-negative CD45RA+ cells. V and J are TRBV5-6 and TRBJ2-5, with D unclear. The sequence was obtained from a man aged 18 to 35 in good health. The material sequenced was memory CD8+ T cells sorted from blood. Documented subset: CD45RO+ cells pooled with CCR7-negative TemRA cells. CDR3 residues: CASSSSIQETQYF. CDR3 in DNA: TGTGCCAGCAGCTCCAGTATTCAAGAGACCCAGTACTTC.